This paragraph reports one TCR beta chain. The entry originates in a study of cytomegalovirus exposure and HLA in healthy donors. The junction had 5 bases not matched to a gene; V was cut back by 5 bases and J by 2 bases. CDR1 is SGHTA, CDR2 FQGTGA, per germline. This CDR3 region has 14 residues. PCR involved 60 Vbeta and 13 Jbeta primers. Assay used: immunoSEQ multiplex PCR; TCRdb lists only in-frame clones, some missing. The sample holds 150,000 to 200,000 clones; 70% to 90% are singletons and the top ten take 2.1%. This TCR was sampled from a woman aged 18-29 years in good health and CMV-seropositive. The sample taken for sequencing was PBMCs. The genes are TRBV7-3 and TRBJ2-7; TRBD2 aligns across 8 bases. The CDR3 region is CASSLAGGAYEQYF. CDR3 nucleotides: TGTGCCAGCAGCCTCGCGGGGGGCGCCTACGAGCAGTACTTC.